This passage covers 18 T cell receptor beta chains from one sample sequenced in a study of monozygotic twins with inflammatory bowel disease. TCRdb reprocessed the 5' RACE reads and stores each CDR3 protein as one record, lacking DNA. In all, the sample yields 300,000 to 400,000 distinct CDR3 sequences. The specimen sequenced was blood. All receptors come from a human donor with ulcerative colitis or Crohn's disease, or a healthy co-twin of an affected twin (not recorded which).

The chain links TRBV27 to TRBJ2-7; TCRdb selects TRBD1, and the lack of DNA leaves this call unchecked. This CDR3 is 15 amino acids long. Germline V gene lookup returns CDR1 MNHEY and CDR2 SMNVEV (reference sequence). This CDR3 reads CASNPRGGWPLEQYF.

This chain uses TRBV7-3 with TRBJ2-2; with no DNA, the TCRdb D assignment of TRBD2 cannot be verified. From germline, CDR1 is SGHTA and CDR2 FQGTGA. This CDR3 is built from 19 residues. The CDR3 spells CASSSPGLAGGSNTGELFF.

The chain is built from TRBV9 and TRBJ2-3; the TCRdb call, TRBD1, lacks DNA for checking. This CDR3 is 16 amino acids long. Germline V gene lookup returns CDR1 SGDLS and CDR2 YYNGEE. The CDR3: CASSVANRGRTDTQYF.

V is TRBV12-3 or TRBV12-4 and J is TRBJ2-7; the D gene TCRdb calls, TRBD2, cannot be checked with no DNA. This CDR3 has 18 residues. CDR3 residues: CASSTHRTWEVGSYEQYF.

The chain combines TRBV2 with TRBJ2-1. There are 11 residues in the CDR3. The V gene's germline CDR1 is SNHLY and CDR2 FYNNEI. CDR3 sequence: CASRDEGEQFF.

V usage is TRBV9 and J usage is TRBJ2-5. Germline V gene sequence: CDR1 SGDLS, CDR2 YYNGEE. The CDR3 is made up of 13 amino acids. Here the CDR3 reads CASSVQMGETQYF.

This chain connects TRBV7-9 to TRBJ1-2; TCRdb designates TRBD1, a call that cannot be tested without DNA. The CDR3 covers 13 residues. CDR1 SEHNR and CDR2 FQNEAQ come from the germline V gene (reference sequence). The CDR3 sequence: CASSPRGPPGYTF.

The chain combines TRBV3-1 with TRBJ2-1; checking the TCRdb D call of TRBD1 is not possible without DNA. The germline CDR1 and CDR2 sequences are LGHDT and YNNKEL (reference sequence). The CDR3 extends over 16 amino acids. CDR3 residues: CASSQDWDRTYNEQFF.

The chain carries TRBV4-3 and TRBJ1-1; without DNA, the TCRdb call of TRBD1 cannot be checked. The CDR3 runs 14 residues. The germline V gene has CDR1 LGHNA and CDR2 YSLEER. CDR3 amino acids: CASSQDSGGTEAFF.

The rearrangement joins TRBV12-3 or TRBV12-4 to TRBJ2-7; checking the TCRdb D call of TRBD1 is not possible without DNA. This CDR3 is built from 14 residues. This CDR3 is CASSPQGAFYEQYF.

V gene TRBV29-1 combines with J gene TRBJ2-3; TCRdb returns TRBD2, unconfirmable since there is no DNA. CDR3 size: 17 residues. Germline-derived CDR1 and CDR2 are SQVTM and ANQGSEA. The CDR3 sequence: CSAVMPLAGEGTDTQYF.

This chain's CDR3 is CASSKALVCGDILYSNQPQHF. The rearrangement joins TRBV21-1 to TRBJ1-5. TRBV21-1 is labeled a pseudogene. The CDR3 is 21 residues long.

The genes are TRBV12-3 or TRBV12-4 and TRBJ2-2. The CDR3 has 15 residues. CDR3: CASSYQNANTGELFF.

V gene TRBV18 combines with J gene TRBJ2-7; checking the TCRdb D call of TRBD2 is not possible without DNA. CDR1 KGHSH and CDR2 LQKENI come from the germline V gene. This CDR3 has 16 amino acids. The CDR3 here is CASSFKTGTTSYEQYF. Using reference TRBV18 and TRBJ2-7 for the parts outside the CDR3, the full variable domain is NAGVMQNPRHLVRRRGQEARLRCSPMKGHSHVYWYRQLPEEGLKFMVYLQKENIIDESGMPKERFSAEFPKEGPSILRIQQVVRGDSAAYFCASSFKTGTTSYEQYFGPGTRLTVT.

This sequence joins TRBV11-2 and TRBJ1-2. Per germline, CDR1 SGHAT and CDR2 FQNNGV. The CDR3 extends over 13 amino acids. This chain's CDR3 is CASSQAPDDGYTF.

This chain uses TRBV7-2 with TRBJ2-3. The CDR3 covers 14 residues. Germline CDR1 reads SGHTA; CDR2 reads FQGNSA. The CDR3 protein is CASSLNRQADTQYF.

The CDR3 is CASSLGGGTGFQPGANVLTF. The chain links TRBV11-2 to TRBJ2-6; TCRdb picks TRBD1, but there is no DNA to check that call. Germline CDR1 is SGHAT and CDR2 is FQNNGV. The CDR3 extends over 20 amino acids.

This chain uses TRBV4-3 with TRBJ2-3; TCRdb gives TRBD1 as the D gene, but with no DNA this cannot be confirmed. This CDR3 spans 16 amino acids. The germline gives CDR1 LGHNA, CDR2 YSLEER. CDR3: CASSQLGGGSTDTQYF.